This T cell receptor (beta chain) was sequenced in a study of OX40 agonist ivuxolimab in advanced cancers. Profiled with immunoSEQ multiplex PCR; TCRdb holds only in-frame clones, not every one. The table lists about 46,000 clones, roughly four fifths of them singletons, with less than 2% in the top ten. Trimming removed 4 bases from V and 7 bases from J; junction bases left unmatched: 8. The CDR3 runs 14 residues. Germline values: CDR1 SGHRS, CDR2 YFSETQ. The source of this sequence is an adult with an advanced solid tumor such as melanoma, head and neck, liver or kidney cancer. This specimen was CD4+ or CD8+ T cells sorted from blood, taken in a trial of the OX40 agonist ivuxolimab. The chain couples TRBV5-1 to TRBJ2-5, with 9 positions matching TRBD1. CDR3 loop: CASSPGTGSGTQYF. The CDR3, as DNA: TGCGCCAGCAGCCCAGGGACAGGGAGCGGGACCCAGTACTTC. The full variable domain, with the rest looked up from reference TRBV5-1 and TRBJ2-5, is KAGVTQTPRYLIKTRGQQVTLSCSPISGHRSVSWYQQTPGQGLQFLFEYFSETQRNKGNFPGRFSGRQFSNSRSEMNVSTLELGDSALYLCASSPGTGSGTQYFGPGTRLLVL.